The 4 T cell receptor beta chains reported below all come from one sample, sequenced in a study of PD-1 blockade in classical Hodgkin lymphoma. Autologous stem cell transplantation was followed by relapse in every patient, and brentuximab vedotin exposure varied. Measured with immunoSEQ multiplex PCR; TCRdb has only the in-frame clones, and not every one. In the table there are approximately 98,000 clones, about nine tenths of which are singletons. The sequencing here drew on peripheral blood mononuclear cells (PBMCs), taken before the second cycle of nivolumab. Receptor source: a human donor with classical Hodgkin lymphoma.

V and J are TRBV27 and TRBJ1-2; TRBD1 might be the D (6 bases). Trimming left V 8 bases short and J 6 bases short, with 16 bases between. CDR1 is MNHEY and CDR2 is SMNVEV in the germline V gene (reference sequence). The CDR3 runs to 13 residues. Written as DNA, the CDR3 is TGTGCCAGCTCACGGCAGGGGATTGATGGCTACACCTTC. It encodes CASSRQGIDGYTF.

The chain carries TRBV7-9 and TRBJ2-5; TRBD1 agrees at 7 bases. The V gene end was trimmed by 5 bases and the J gene end by 2 bases; junction bases not matched to a gene: 5. CDR3 length: 14 amino acids. CDR1 is SEHNR and CDR2 is FQNEAQ in the germline V gene (reference sequence). The CDR3 coding sequence is TGTGCCAGCAGCCGACCGGGACAGCAAGAGACCCAGTACTTC. This translates into CASSRPGQQETQYF.

V gene TRBV6-5 combines with J gene TRBJ1-2, with 10 nucleotides matching TRBD1. V gave up 5 bases and J gave up 8 bases; unmatched junction bases: 5. This CDR3 has 13 amino acids. Germline V gene lookup returns CDR1 MNHEY and CDR2 SVGAGI. The CDR3 sequence: CASSDRGRKGYTF. CDR3 DNA: TGTGCCAGCAGTGACAGGGGGCGGAAGGGCTACACCTTC.

This rearrangement joins TRBV5-1 to TRBJ2-7, with D unresolved. The CDR3 is 11 amino acids. V gave up 5 bases and J gave up 8 bases, with 11 bases separating them. Germline assignment: CDR1 SGHRS and CDR2 YFSETQ. CDR3: CASSLRYQQYF. For the CDR3, the DNA is TGCGCCAGCAGTCTTAGGTACCAGCAGTACTTC.